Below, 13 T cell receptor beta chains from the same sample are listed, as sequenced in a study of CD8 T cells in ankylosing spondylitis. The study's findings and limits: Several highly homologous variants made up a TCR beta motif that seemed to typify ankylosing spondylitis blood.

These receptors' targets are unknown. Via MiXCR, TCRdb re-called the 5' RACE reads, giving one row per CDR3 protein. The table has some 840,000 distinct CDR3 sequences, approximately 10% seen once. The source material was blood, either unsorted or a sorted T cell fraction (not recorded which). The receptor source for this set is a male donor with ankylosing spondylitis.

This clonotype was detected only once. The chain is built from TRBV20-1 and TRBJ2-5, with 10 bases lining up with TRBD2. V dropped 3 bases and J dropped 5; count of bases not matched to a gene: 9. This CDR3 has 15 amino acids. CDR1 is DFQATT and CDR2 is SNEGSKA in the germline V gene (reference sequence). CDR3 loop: CSASKGLAGVETQYF. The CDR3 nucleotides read TGCAGTGCTAGTAAAGGTCTAGCGGGAGTGGAGACCCAGTACTTC.

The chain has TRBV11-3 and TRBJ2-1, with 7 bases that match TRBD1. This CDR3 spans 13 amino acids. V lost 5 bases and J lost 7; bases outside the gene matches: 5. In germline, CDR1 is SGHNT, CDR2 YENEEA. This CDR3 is CASSTGVGNEQFF. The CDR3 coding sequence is TGTGCCAGCAGCACAGGGGTCGGAAATGAGCAGTTCTTC.

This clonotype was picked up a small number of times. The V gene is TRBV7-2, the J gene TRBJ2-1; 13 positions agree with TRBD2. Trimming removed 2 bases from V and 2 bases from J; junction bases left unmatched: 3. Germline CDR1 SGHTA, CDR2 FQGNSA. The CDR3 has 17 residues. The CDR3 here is CASSLQLAGGTYNEQFF. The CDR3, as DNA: TGTGCCAGCAGCTTACAACTAGCGGGGGGGACCTACAATGAGCAGTTCTTC.

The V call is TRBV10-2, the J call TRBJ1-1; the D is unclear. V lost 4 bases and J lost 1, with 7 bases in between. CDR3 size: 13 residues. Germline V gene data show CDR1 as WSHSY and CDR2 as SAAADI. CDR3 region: CASSGHGNTEAFF. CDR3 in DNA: TGCGCCAGCAGTGGTCACGGGAACACTGAAGCTTTCTTT.

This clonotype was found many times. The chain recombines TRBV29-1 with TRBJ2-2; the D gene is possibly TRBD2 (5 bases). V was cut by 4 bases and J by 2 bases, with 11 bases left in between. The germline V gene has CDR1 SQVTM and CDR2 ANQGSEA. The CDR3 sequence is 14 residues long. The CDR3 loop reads CSVGQEVNTGELFF. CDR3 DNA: TGCAGCGTTGGCCAGGAGGTTAACACCGGGGAGCTGTTTTTT.

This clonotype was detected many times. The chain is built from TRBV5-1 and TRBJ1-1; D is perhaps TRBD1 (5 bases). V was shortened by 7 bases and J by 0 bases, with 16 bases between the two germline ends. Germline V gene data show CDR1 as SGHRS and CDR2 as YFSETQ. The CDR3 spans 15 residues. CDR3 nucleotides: TGCGCCAGCGTACTACGGAGGGGCATGAACACTGAAGCTTTCTTT. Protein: CASVLRRGMNTEAFF.

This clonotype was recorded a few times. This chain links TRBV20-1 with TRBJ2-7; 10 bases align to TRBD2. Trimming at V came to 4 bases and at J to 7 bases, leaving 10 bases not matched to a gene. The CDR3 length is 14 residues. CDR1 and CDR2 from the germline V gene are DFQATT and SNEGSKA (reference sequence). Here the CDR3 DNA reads TGCAGTGCTATCCTAGCGGGAGCACGCCGGGAGCAGTACTTC. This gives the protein CSAILAGARREQYF.

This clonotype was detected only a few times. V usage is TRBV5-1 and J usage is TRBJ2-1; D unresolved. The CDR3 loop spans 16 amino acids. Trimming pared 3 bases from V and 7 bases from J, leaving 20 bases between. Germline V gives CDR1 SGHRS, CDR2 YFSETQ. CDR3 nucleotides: TGCGCCAGCAGCTCAACAATTCTCGGTGATTCTAATGAGCAGTTCTTC. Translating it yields CASSSTILGDSNEQFF.

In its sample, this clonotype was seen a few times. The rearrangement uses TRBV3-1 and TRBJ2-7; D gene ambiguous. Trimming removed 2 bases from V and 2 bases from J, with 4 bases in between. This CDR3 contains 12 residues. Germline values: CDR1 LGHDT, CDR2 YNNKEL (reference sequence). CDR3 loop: CASSQNAYEQYF. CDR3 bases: TGTGCCAGCAGCCAAAACGCCTACGAGCAGTACTTC.

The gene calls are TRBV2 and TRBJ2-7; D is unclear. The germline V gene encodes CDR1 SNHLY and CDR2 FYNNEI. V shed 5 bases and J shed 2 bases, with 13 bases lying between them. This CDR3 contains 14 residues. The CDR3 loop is CASSPRTATYEQYF. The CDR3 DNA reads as TGTGCCAGCAGTCCCAGGACGGCTACCTACGAGCAGTACTTC.

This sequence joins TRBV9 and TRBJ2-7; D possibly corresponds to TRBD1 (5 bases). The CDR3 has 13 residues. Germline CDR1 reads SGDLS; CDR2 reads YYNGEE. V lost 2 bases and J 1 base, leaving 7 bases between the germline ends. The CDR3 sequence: CASSVDISYEQYF. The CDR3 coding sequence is TGTGCCAGCAGCGTGGACATTTCCTACGAGCAGTACTTC.

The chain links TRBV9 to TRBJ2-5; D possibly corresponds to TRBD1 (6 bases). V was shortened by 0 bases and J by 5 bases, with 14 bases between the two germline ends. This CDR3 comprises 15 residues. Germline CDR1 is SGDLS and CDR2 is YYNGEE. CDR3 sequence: CASSVGVGAGETQYF. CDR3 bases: TGTGCCAGCAGCGTAGGAGTGGGGGCCGGGGAGACCCAGTACTTC.

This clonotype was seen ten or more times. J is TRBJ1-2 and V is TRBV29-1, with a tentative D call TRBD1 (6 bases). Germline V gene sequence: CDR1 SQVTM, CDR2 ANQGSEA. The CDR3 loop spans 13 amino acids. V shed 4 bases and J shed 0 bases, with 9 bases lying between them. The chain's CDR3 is CSVAPGANYGYTF. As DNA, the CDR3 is TGCAGCGTTGCGCCAGGGGCTAACTATGGCTACACCTTC. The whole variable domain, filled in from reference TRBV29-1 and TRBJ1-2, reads SAVISQKPSRDICQRGTSLTIQCQVDSQVTMMFWYRQQPGQSLTLIATANQGSEATYESGFVIDKFPISRPNLTFSTLTVSNMSPEDSSIYLCSVAPGANYGYTFGSGTRLTVV.